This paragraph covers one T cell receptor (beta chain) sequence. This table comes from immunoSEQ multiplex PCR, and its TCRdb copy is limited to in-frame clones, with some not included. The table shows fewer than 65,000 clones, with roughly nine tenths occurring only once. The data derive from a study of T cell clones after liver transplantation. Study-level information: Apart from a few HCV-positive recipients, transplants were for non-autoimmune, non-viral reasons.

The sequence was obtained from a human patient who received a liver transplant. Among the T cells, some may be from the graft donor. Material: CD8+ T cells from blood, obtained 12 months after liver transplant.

In DNA form, the CDR3 reads TGTGCCAGCAGCTTAGGCGGGAGGGGTTACAATGAGCAGTTCTTC. Protein: CASSLGGRGYNEQFF. This chain joins TRBV11-3 and TRBJ2-1, with 9 bases aligning to TRBD2. Germline CDR1 and CDR2: SGHNT and YENEEA. This CDR3 has 15 residues. V gave up 1 base and J gave up 4 bases; unmatched junction bases: 2.